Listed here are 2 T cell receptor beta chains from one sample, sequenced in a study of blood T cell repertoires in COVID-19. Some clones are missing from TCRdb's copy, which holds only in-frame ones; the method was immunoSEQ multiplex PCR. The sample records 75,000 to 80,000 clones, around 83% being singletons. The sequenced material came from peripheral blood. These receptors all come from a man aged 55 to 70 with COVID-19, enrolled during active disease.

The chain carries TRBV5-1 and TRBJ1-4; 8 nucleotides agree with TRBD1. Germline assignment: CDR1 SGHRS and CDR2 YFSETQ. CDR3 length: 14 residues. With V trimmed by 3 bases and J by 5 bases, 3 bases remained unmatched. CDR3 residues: CASSSRGQNEKLFF. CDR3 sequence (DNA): TGCGCCAGCAGCTCCAGGGGGCAGAATGAAAAACTGTTTTTT.

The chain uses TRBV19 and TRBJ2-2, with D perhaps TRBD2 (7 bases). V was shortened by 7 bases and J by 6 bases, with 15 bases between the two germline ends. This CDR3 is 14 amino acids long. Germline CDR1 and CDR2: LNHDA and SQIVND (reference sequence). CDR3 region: CASTRPGGAGELFF. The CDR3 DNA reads TGTGCCAGTACCCGCCCGGGGGGCGCCGGGGAGCTGTTTTTT.